The sequence of this TCR beta chain was determined in a study of blood T cell repertoires in COVID-19. About the study: Researchers got acute and convalescent COVID-19 samples from the United States, Italy and Spain. T cells, B-cell-depleted T cells, or PBMCs provided the cDNA or gDNA that served as material.

Authors' analysis steps: Nucleated cell number was recorded as an estimate derived from reference gene primer amplification. The repertoire was sequenced with immunoSEQ multiplex PCR; TCRdb's copy has only in-frame clones and lacks some. For V, J and clone size, that table is used; D and trimming come from the DNA. Among some 150,000 clones listed, 81% were seen once. The V gene lost 6 bases and the J gene lost 4 bases, with 10 bases spanning the gap. This CDR3 comprises 14 residues. V is TRBV23-1 and J is TRBJ2-6; D gene unclear. TRBV23-1 is treated as an ORF (open reading frame) with a function not yet certain. The source of this sequence is a woman in her sixties with active or convalescent COVID-19. Specimen: peripheral blood. The CDR3 sequence is CASSHPGGANVLTF. The CDR3 DNA sequence: TGCGCCAGCAGCCATCCCGGGGGGGCCAACGTCCTGACTTTC.